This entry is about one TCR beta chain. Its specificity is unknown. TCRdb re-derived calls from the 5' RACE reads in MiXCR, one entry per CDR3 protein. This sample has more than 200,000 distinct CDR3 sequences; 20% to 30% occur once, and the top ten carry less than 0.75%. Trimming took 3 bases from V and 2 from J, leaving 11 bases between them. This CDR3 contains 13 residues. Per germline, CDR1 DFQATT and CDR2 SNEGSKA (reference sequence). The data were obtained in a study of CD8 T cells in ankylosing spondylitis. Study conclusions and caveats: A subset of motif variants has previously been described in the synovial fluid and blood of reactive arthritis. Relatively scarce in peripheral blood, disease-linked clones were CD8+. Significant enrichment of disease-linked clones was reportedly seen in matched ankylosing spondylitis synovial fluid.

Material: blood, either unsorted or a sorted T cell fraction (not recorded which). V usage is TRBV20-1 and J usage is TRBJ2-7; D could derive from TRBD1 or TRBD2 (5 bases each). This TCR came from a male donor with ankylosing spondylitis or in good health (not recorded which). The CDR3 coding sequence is TGCAGTGCTAGTAGTAAGGGACCCTACGAGCAGTACTTC. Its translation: CSASSKGPYEQYF.